A selection of T cell receptor beta chains follows, all from one sample in a study of T-cell reconstitution after alpha-beta-depleted transplantation in children. TCRdb re-analysed the PCR reads in MiXCR, keeping a single row per CDR3 protein. The table lists 300,000 to 350,000 distinct CDR3 sequences, around 15% of them singletons. Sequenced material: PBMCs, mostly from graft donor cells, taken 360 days after TCRalphabeta/CD19-depleted stem cell transplant. These receptors came from a male patient under 10 years old who had a stem cell transplant for acute lymphoblastic leukemia, so the T cells may come from the graft donor. The CDR3 runs from the conserved cysteine through the conserved F or W. The D gene is left open where the match is weak. A row's size may be missing; if present it is once, few, many or a size class.

J: TRBJ2-3; size: many; D: -; V: TRBV12-3/TRBV12-4; DNA: TGTGCCAGCGGGGGAACAAATACGCAGTATTTT; CDR3: CASGGTNTQYF
J: TRBJ1-3; size: few; D: -; V: TRBV7-6; DNA: TGTGCCAGCAGCTTAGAGGTGGACAGCCGAAACACCATATATTTT; CDR3: CASSLEVDSRNTIYF
J: TRBJ2-2; size: -; D: TRBD1; V: TRBV20-1; DNA: TGCAGTGCTAGCCCCCCGGACAGGGCGAACACCGGGGAGCTGTTTTTT; CDR3: CSASPPDRANTGELFF
J: TRBJ2-3; size: -; D: TRBD2; V: TRBV2; DNA: TGTGCCAGCAGCCGTAAGGGACTAGTTTCTGCCGCATCCACAGATACGCAGTATTTT; CDR3: CASSRKGLVSAASTDTQYF
J: TRBJ2-2; size: few; D: -; V: TRBV28; DNA: TGTGCCAGCAGCCCTGGATATGCCGGGGAGCTGTTTTTT; CDR3: CASSPGYAGELFF
J: TRBJ2-4; size: -; D: -; V: TRBV28; DNA: TGTGCCAGCAGTCAGGGTTCCAAAAACATTCAGTACTTC; CDR3: CASSQGSKNIQYF
J: TRBJ2-7; size: many; D: -; V: TRBV7-3; DNA: TGTGCCAGCAGCCCCTCCGGCTCCTACGAGCAGTACTTC; CDR3: CASSPSGSYEQYF
J: TRBJ1-1; size: many; D: TRBD1; V: TRBV7-9; DNA: TGTGCCAGCAGCTGGGGGACAGGGGGCGACGTTGAAGCTTTCTTT; CDR3: CASSWGTGGDVEAFF
J: TRBJ2-2; size: many; D: -; V: TRBV13; DNA: TGTGCCAGCAGCCCTTATGTCGGGAACACCGGGGAGCTGTTTTTT; CDR3: CASSPYVGNTGELFF
J: TRBJ2-3; size: -; D: -; V: TRBV20-1; DNA: TGCAGTGCTAGGCACCCCCCGACGGGTTGGCCTAGCACAGATACGCAGTATTTT; CDR3: CSARHPPTGWPSTDTQYF
J: TRBJ2-5; size: many; D: -; V: TRBV2; DNA: TGTGCCACCCAGGGGCTAGTAGGTCCGGAGACCCAGTACTTC; CDR3: CATQGLVGPETQYF
J: TRBJ1-6; size: few; D: -; V: TRBV6-6; DNA: TGTGCCAGCAGTCATTCCACACCCCTCCACTTT; CDR3: CASSHSTPLHF
J: TRBJ1-5; size: few; D: TRBD1; V: TRBV6-1; DNA: TGTGCCAGCAGTCAACACACGACAGGGACCCAGCCCCAGCATTTT; CDR3: CASSQHTTGTQPQHF
J: TRBJ2-3; size: -; D: TRBD2; V: TRBV7-8; DNA: TGTGCCAGCAGCTTAGGAGGACTAGGGTTCACAGATACGCAGTATTTT; CDR3: CASSLGGLGFTDTQYF
J: TRBJ2-7; size: few; D: -; V: TRBV12-3/TRBV12-4; DNA: TGTGCCAGCAGTATCCAGACAGGTTCCTACGAGCAGTACTTC; CDR3: CASSIQTGSYEQYF
J: TRBJ2-5; size: -; D: -; V: TRBV5-1; DNA: TGCGCCAGCAGCTTGGACCCGGATGAGACCCAGTACTTC; CDR3: CASSLDPDETQYF
J: TRBJ2-7; size: -; D: TRBD2; V: TRBV6-2/TRBV6-3; DNA: TGTGCCAGCGTAGGACTAGCGGTCATCGGCGAGCAGTACTTC; CDR3: CASVGLAVIGEQYF
J: TRBJ2-6; size: many; D: -; V: TRBV3-1; DNA: TGTGCCAGCAGCCAAGAACGGACCTTCTCTGGGGCCAACGTCCTGACTTTC; CDR3: CASSQERTFSGANVLTF
J: TRBJ2-7; size: -; D: -; V: TRBV4-3; DNA: TGCGCCAGCAGCCAAGGCTGGGGCGGTGGTTCCTACGAGCAGTACTTC; CDR3: CASSQGWGGGSYEQYF
J: TRBJ2-7; size: -; D: TRBD1; V: TRBV27; DNA: TGTGCCAGCAGTGAACAGGGGAGCGTAGGGCTCTACGAGCAGTACTTC; CDR3: CASSEQGSVGLYEQYF
J: TRBJ1-1; size: once; D: -; V: TRBV3-1; DNA: TGTGCCAGCAGCCAAGTGGTTCGGATGAACACTGAAGCTTTCTTT; CDR3: CASSQVVRMNTEAFF
J: TRBJ2-6; size: -; D: -; V: TRBV5-1; DNA: TGCGCCAGCAGTCCTCTTACAGGGAGACCTGGGGCCAACGTCCTGACTTTC; CDR3: CASSPLTGRPGANVLTF
J: TRBJ2-1; size: few; D: TRBD1; V: TRBV29-1; DNA: TGCAGCGGTCTTAGGACAGGGGGCAATGAGCAGTTCTTC; CDR3: CSGLRTGGNEQFF
J: TRBJ2-5; size: few; D: -; V: TRBV4-2; DNA: TGTGCCAGCAGCCAAGATCAGGGCCCCGAGGGAGAGACCCAGTACTTC; CDR3: CASSQDQGPEGETQYF
J: TRBJ1-1; size: -; D: -; V: TRBV21-1; DNA: TGTGCCAGCAGGGGACAGGGGTACACTGAAGCTTTCTTT; CDR3: CASRGQGYTEAFF
J: TRBJ1-5; size: -; D: -; V: TRBV2; DNA: TGTGCCAGCAGTGGGGACGGTCGCAATCAGCCCCAGCATTTT; CDR3: CASSGDGRNQPQHF
J: TRBJ2-2; size: -; D: -; V: TRBV5-6; DNA: TGTGCCAGCAGCGCCCTCGGGGTCGGATCTACCGGGGAGCTGTTTTTT; CDR3: CASSALGVGSTGELFF
J: TRBJ2-7; size: few; D: -; V: TRBV10-2; DNA: TGCGCCAGCAGTGACGGTTTCGAGCAGTACTTC; CDR3: CASSDGFEQYF
J: TRBJ1-5; size: -; D: TRBD1; V: TRBV10-3; DNA: TGTGCCATCAGTGAGGGGGCAGGGGGCGTTCAGCCCCAGCATTTT; CDR3: CAISEGAGGVQPQHF
J: TRBJ2-5; size: many; D: -; V: TRBV7-8; DNA: TGTGCCAGCAGCTTAGCGAGGAGGGTTGAGACCCAGTACTTC; CDR3: CASSLARRVETQYF
J: TRBJ2-3; size: many; D: -; V: TRBV28; DNA: TGTGCCAGCAGTTTAGCAGCGGAGAGCACAGATACGCAGTATTTT; CDR3: CASSLAAESTDTQYF
J: TRBJ1-1; size: -; D: -; V: TRBV7-9; DNA: TGTGCCAGCAGCTTAGTCGGGGGGGTTGGCACTGAAGCTTTCTTT; CDR3: CASSLVGGVGTEAFF
J: TRBJ2-4; size: few; D: -; V: TRBV5-1; DNA: TGCGCCAGCAGGGGCCTGGCGGACATTCAGTACTTC; CDR3: CASRGLADIQYF
J: TRBJ2-7; size: -; D: -; V: TRBV5-1; DNA: TGCGCCAGCAGCTGGGGGCAGGGTGACTCCTACGAGCAGTACTTC; CDR3: CASSWGQGDSYEQYF
J: TRBJ2-3; size: few; D: TRBD2; V: TRBV4-3; DNA: TGCGCCAGCAGCCAAGTGGGCGGGAGGGAAAGTACGCAGTATTTT; CDR3: CASSQVGGRESTQYF
J: TRBJ2-2; size: many; D: -; V: TRBV12-3/TRBV12-4; DNA: TGTGCCAGCAGGACCATGGAAGCGTCCTGGGAGCTGTTTTTT; CDR3: CASRTMEASWELFF
J: TRBJ1-5; size: -; D: TRBD1; V: TRBV7-6; DNA: TGTGCCAGCAGCTTAGAGGCAGGGGGTGACAATCAGCCCCAGCATTTT; CDR3: CASSLEAGGDNQPQHF
J: TRBJ2-1; size: -; D: TRBD2; V: TRBV5-4; DNA: TGTGCCAGCAGCTTGGTGGGACTAGGCTACAATGAGCAGTTCTTC; CDR3: CASSLVGLGYNEQFF
J: TRBJ2-3; size: many; D: TRBD2; V: TRBV28; DNA: TGTGCCAGCAGTTTAGGTTGGGCTAGCGGGAGTGATACGCAGTATTTT; CDR3: CASSLGWASGSDTQYF
J: TRBJ2-6; size: -; D: -; V: TRBV23-1; DNA: TGCGCCAGCCAACTTGGGGGCCGGGATCTAGCCCTCTCTGGGGCCAACGTCCTGACTTTC; CDR3: CASQLGGRDLALSGANVLTF
J: TRBJ1-5; size: many; D: -; V: TRBV5-8; DNA: TGTGCCAGCAGCGAGGTGGGGCTGGGCAATCAGCCCCAGCATTTT; CDR3: CASSEVGLGNQPQHF
J: TRBJ2-2; size: few; D: -; V: TRBV7-9; DNA: TGTGCCAGCAGCTTAGGGGGCCTCGGTGGCACCGGGGAGCTGTTTTTT; CDR3: CASSLGGLGGTGELFF
J: TRBJ1-3; size: few; D: TRBD1; V: TRBV12-3/TRBV12-4; DNA: TGTGCCAGCAGAATCACAGGGGGCCCCGCTGGAAACACCATATATTTT; CDR3: CASRITGGPAGNTIYF
J: TRBJ1-3; size: few; D: -; V: TRBV6-1; DNA: TGTGCCAGCAGTGAACAGGGAGCTGGAAACACCATATATTTT; CDR3: CASSEQGAGNTIYF
J: TRBJ2-7; size: few; D: -; V: TRBV6-2/TRBV6-3; DNA: TGTGCCAGCAGTTTCAGAAGAGGCTACGAGCAGTACTTC; CDR3: CASSFRRGYEQYF
J: TRBJ2-1; size: -; D: TRBD2; V: TRBV5-1; DNA: TGCGCCAGCAGCTTGGGACTAGCGGCGACCTTCAATGAGCAGTTCTTC; CDR3: CASSLGLAATFNEQFF
J: TRBJ2-1; size: -; D: -; V: TRBV10-3; DNA: TGTGCCATCAGTGAGCCTCCTCTCGGCACAGATGAGCAGTTCTTC; CDR3: CAISEPPLGTDEQFF
J: TRBJ2-5; size: -; D: TRBD2; V: TRBV12-3/TRBV12-4; DNA: TGTGCCAGCAGTCCGGGACAGGGGGCCGGGACTAGCGGGAGGTGGGAGACCCAGTACTTC; CDR3: CASSPGQGAGTSGRWETQYF
J: TRBJ1-1; size: few; D: -; V: TRBV4-3; DNA: TGCGCCAGCAGCCAAGACCCGGGGTCGAATACGAACACTGAAGCTTTCTTT; CDR3: CASSQDPGSNTNTEAFF
J: TRBJ1-1; size: -; D: -; V: TRBV4-3; DNA: TGCGCCAGCAGCCAAGATATGGGGAGGGGCACTGAAGCTTTCTTT; CDR3: CASSQDMGRGTEAFF
J: TRBJ2-5; size: few; D: TRBD1; V: TRBV5-6; DNA: TGTGCCAGCAACCCTTGGGGACAGGGAGGAGAGACCCAGTACTTC; CDR3: CASNPWGQGGETQYF
J: TRBJ1-1; size: few; D: -; V: TRBV12-3/TRBV12-4; DNA: TGTGCCAGCAGCGAAGGGACAATGAACACTGAAGCTTTCTTT; CDR3: CASSEGTMNTEAFF
J: TRBJ2-7; size: many; D: -; V: TRBV12-3/TRBV12-4; DNA: TGTGCCAGCACCCCAGGGTCTACCTACGAGCAGTACTTC; CDR3: CASTPGSTYEQYF
J: TRBJ2-3; size: few; D: -; V: TRBV20-1; DNA: TGCAGTGCTAGAGGCGTTGCCCCAGGGCGGAGGACAGATACGCAGTATTTT; CDR3: CSARGVAPGRRTDTQYF
J: TRBJ2-7; size: many; D: TRBD2; V: TRBV4-1; DNA: TGCGCCAGCAGCCAGGGACTACCAAAACCCTACGAGCAGTACTTC; CDR3: CASSQGLPKPYEQYF
J: TRBJ1-5; size: -; D: -; V: TRBV15; DNA: TGTGCCACCAGCAGAGATGGGAATCAGCCCCAGCATTTT; CDR3: CATSRDGNQPQHF
J: TRBJ1-6; size: -; D: -; V: TRBV10-3; DNA: TGTGCCATCACGAGGGGGAGTGAGTCACCCCTCCACTTT; CDR3: CAITRGSESPLHF